Described below is a single T cell receptor beta chain sequence and its context. Its specificity is not known. This entry is derived from a study of T-cell memory formation after mild COVID-19. TCRdb re-analysed the 5' RACE reads in MiXCR, keeping a single row per CDR3 protein. Of roughly 130,000 distinct CDR3 sequences in the sample, 15% to 20% were seen once. CDR1 is SQVTM and CDR2 is ANQGSEA in the germline V gene. The J segment lost 4 bases and the V segment lost 5 bases, leaving 11 bases of the junction unmatched. This CDR3 is built from 15 residues. General observations from the study: Clones contracting day 15 to 85 were balanced CD4/CD8; later expanders leaned CD4+. Some clones that responded were present in memory (sampled pre-infection), which suggests cross-reactive memory joined.

The receptor was isolated from an adult woman who had mild COVID-19 (a few samples of this study predate the infection). Cell type and time point are not known. Source material: PBMCs or a T cell subset sorted from them (not recorded which). The rearrangement links TRBV29-1 to TRBJ1-2, with 9 bases identical to TRBD1. The CDR3 reads CSVPAPGQGGYGYTF. The CDR3 DNA reads TGCAGCGTTCCCGCTCCGGGACAGGGAGGCTATGGCTACACCTTC.